These 11 T cell receptor beta chains came from one sample sequenced in a study of T cell responses to AZD1222 COVID-19 vaccine. Using immunoSEQ multiplex PCR, the repertoire was profiled, and TCRdb retains in-frame clones only, with some absent. This sample has tens of thousands of clones, with 60% to 85% found just once. Source: peripheral blood, taken 28 days after the second AZD1222 dose. The receptors were sampled from an adult who received the AZD1222 COVID-19 vaccine.

V and J are TRBV3-1 (or the pseudogene TRBV3-2) and TRBJ2-3; D not resolved. Germline V gene lookup returns CDR1 LGHDT and CDR2 YNNKEL (reference sequence). The CDR3 extends over 13 amino acids. Trimming stripped 4 bases from V and 2 bases from J, with 7 bases between. CDR3 region: CASSPASTDTQYF. CDR3 nucleotide sequence: TGTGCCAGCAGCCCCGCCTCCACAGATACGCAGTATTTT.

The J gene is TRBJ1-5, the V gene TRBV19, with D hard to call. The CDR3 is 12 residues long. With 6 bases removed from V and 5 bases from J, the gap between germline ends came to 8 bases. Germline CDR1 LNHDA, CDR2 SQIVND (reference sequence). The CDR3: CASRPRDQPQHF. For the CDR3, the DNA is TGTGCCAGTAGACCACGGGATCAGCCCCAGCATTTT.

The CDR3, as DNA: TGTGCCAGCAGTTACTCGCAGCGGGGGACTTCCTACGAGCAGTACTTC. Translating gives CASSYSQRGTSYEQYF. The chain has TRBV6-5 and TRBJ2-7; 8 bases match TRBD2. From germline, CDR1 is MNHEY and CDR2 SVGAGI. V was pared by 0 bases and J by 1 base, with 5 bases of the junction left unmatched. This CDR3 spans 16 amino acids.

In its sample, this clone was seen once. The chain uses TRBV4-3 and TRBJ1-1; D is uncertain. The germline V and J ends were trimmed by 1 base and 0 bases, with 6 bases remaining between them. The CDR3 contains 14 residues. Germline V lookup: CDR1 LGHNA, CDR2 YSLEER. Written as DNA, the CDR3 is TGCGCCAGCAGCCAAGGGAGGGTGAACACTGAAGCTTTCTTT. It is translated as CASSQGRVNTEAFF.

V usage is TRBV19 and J usage is TRBJ2-7; 7 positions agree with TRBD2. The germline V gene has CDR1 LNHDA and CDR2 SQIVND (reference sequence). CDR3 size: 14 residues. The V segment lost 4 bases and the J segment 6 bases; nucleotides outside the gene matches: 9. In DNA form, the CDR3 reads TGTGCCAGTAGTAATTTGGCGGGGGAGGGCGAGCAGTACTTC. This encodes CASSNLAGEGEQYF.

This chain connects TRBV2 to TRBJ1-3; a weak D match, TRBD1 (5 bases). V lost 7 bases to trimming and J lost 3 bases, with 10 bases between them. Germline assignment: CDR1 SNHLY and CDR2 FYNNEI. The CDR3 totals 13 residues. The CDR3 DNA reads TGTGCCAGCAAGGAGGGGATTGGAAACACCATATATTTT. It translates to CASKEGIGNTIYF.

The chain links TRBV6-5 to TRBJ2-7; D remains ambiguous. Trimming shortened V by 4 bases and J by 4 bases, and 11 bases separated the two germline ends. The germline V gene has CDR1 MNHEY and CDR2 SVGAGI. CDR3 length equals 13 residues. The CDR3 loop reads CASSSEGLYEQYF. In DNA form, the CDR3 reads TGTGCCAGCAGTTCGGAAGGGCTTTACGAGCAGTACTTC.

This sequence joins TRBV28 and TRBJ2-1, with D hard to call. The CDR3 has 17 residues. V gave up 5 bases and J gave up 0 bases, with 17 bases separating them. Germline V gives CDR1 MDHEN, CDR2 SYDVKM. DNA of the CDR3: TGTGCCAGCAGTATCCGGAGTCGCTTGTCCTCCTACAATGAGCAGTTCTTC. It encodes CASSIRSRLSSYNEQFF.

V gene TRBV6-5 combines with J gene TRBJ1-1; perhaps TRBD1 as D (5 bases). The CDR3 has 14 residues. Trimming cost V 6 bases and J 0 bases, with 11 bases left between them. Germline V gene data show CDR1 as MNHEY and CDR2 as SVGAGI. The CDR3 protein is CASRRTTLNTEAFF. CDR3 DNA sequence: TGTGCCAGCAGAAGGACAACCCTGAACACTGAAGCTTTCTTT.

The rearrangement uses TRBV10-3 and TRBJ2-5, with D possibly being TRBD1 or TRBD2 (5 bases each). V was pared by 8 bases and J by 7 bases, with 17 bases between. This CDR3 contains 13 residues. From germline, CDR1 is ENHRY and CDR2 SYGVKD. The CDR3 reads CAIQEDTAGTQYF. The CDR3 DNA sequence: TGTGCCATCCAGGAGGACACAGCTGGGACCCAGTACTTC.

The chain couples TRBV23-1 to TRBJ1-1; D not certain. TRBV23-1 is an open reading frame, and its role is uncertain. V was clipped by 4 bases and J by 3 bases, with 12 bases between them. This CDR3 has 14 residues. CDR3 loop: CASSRIRADTEAFF. Here the CDR3 DNA reads TGCGCCAGCAGTCGAATACGAGCCGACACTGAAGCTTTCTTT.